The clone carrying this T cell receptor beta chain was seen ten or more times. The CDR3 is 14 residues long. Germline V gene lookup returns CDR1 DFQATT and CDR2 SNEGSKA (reference sequence). After removal of 8 bases from V and 7 bases from J, the junction contained 15 bases not matched to a gene. The sample originates from a study of T-cell reconstitution after alpha-beta-depleted transplantation in children. Unique molecular identifiers were incorporated during preparation of the TCRbeta library. TCRdb reprocessed the PCR reads with MiXCR, giving one entry per CDR3 protein. The top ten clones hold 5.5% to 8.5% of a sample with approximately 93,000 distinct CDR3 sequences, 7.5% to 9.5% of them seen once.

The rearrangement links TRBV20-1 to TRBJ1-2, with 8 bases matching TRBD1. This specimen consisted of PBMCs from the stem cell graft donor, obtained from the stem cell graft. This TCR came from a human donor who donated a stem cell graft to a child with congenital amegakaryocytic thrombocytopenia. The CDR3: CSHLGTGGISGYTF. CDR3 coding DNA: TGCAGTCATCTAGGGACAGGTGGGATTTCTGGCTACACCTTC.